The source of this T cell receptor (beta chain) is a study of post-analysis software for immune sequencing data. Whole-study results and caveats: Samples from one preparation batch, clustered by F measure, grouped strongly together. Four to six TRBV segments were more frequent in patients than controls; TRBV5-6, TRBV5-1 and TRBV20-1 belonged to this group.

A word on this clonotype: The antigen remains undetermined.

Unique-molecular-identifier-tagged TCR beta cDNA libraries were used. One entry per CDR3 protein results from TCRdb running MiXCR on the PCR reads. This table has approximately 260,000 distinct CDR3 sequences, about 38% appearing once. The V gene lost 1 base and the J gene lost 9 bases, with 19 bases spanning the gap. Germline loops: CDR1 DFQATT, CDR2 SNEGSKA (reference sequence). CDR3 length: 15 residues. V usage is TRBV20-1 and J usage is TRBJ2-1; D gene unclear. Sequences were obtained from blood. The source is a girl under 18 with multiple sclerosis. CDR3 amino acids: CSARVERVPSSEQFF. DNA for the CDR3: TGCAGTGCTAGAGTAGAAAGGGTCCCCTCCAGTGAGCAGTTCTTC.